The next 4 T cell receptor beta chains were all read from a single sample in a study of T-cell memory formation after mild COVID-19 listed by TCRdb under 2021. The library was prepared using 5' RACE. This sample was sequenced with an Illumina NovaSeq 6000. TCRdb trimmed public reads at Q25 via fastp, called clones via MiXCR and kept in-frame beta chains. Each entry merges the rows of one CDR3 protein and shows their most common DNA and genes. The sample records about 340,000 distinct CDR3 sequences, roughly 21% of which are singletons. The ten largest make up approximately 13% of the sample. Input material: PBMCs or a T cell subset sorted from them (not recorded which). Receptor source: an adult woman who had mild COVID-19 (a few samples of this study predate the infection). The sample titles of this study are shuffled in the database, so cell type and time point are left out; the donor was told from shared clones.

The genes are TRBV10-2 and TRBJ1-1; D might be TRBD1 (6 bases). V was pared by 3 bases and J by 4 bases, with 12 bases between. CDR3 length: 14 residues. Germline V gene sequence: CDR1 WSHSY, CDR2 SAAADI. The DNA of the CDR3 is TGCGCCAGCAGTGATAGCCCGACAGGCACTGAAGCTTTCTTT. Its protein product is CASSDSPTGTEAFF.

The chain recombines TRBV7-2 with TRBJ1-2; possibly TRBD1 for D (5 bases). Trimming took 2 bases from V and 8 from J, leaving 24 bases between them. The CDR3 length is 17 residues. Germline CDR1 is SGHTA and CDR2 is FQGNSA. The CDR3 protein is CASSLPGTSGRVGGYTF. The CDR3 DNA is TGTGCCAGCAGCTTACCAGGAACGAGTGGCAGGGTTGGCGGCTACACCTTC. Drawing the rest from reference TRBV7-2 and TRBJ1-2, the complete variable domain is GAGVSQSPSNKVTEKGKDVELRCDPISGHTALYWYRQSLGQGLEFLIYFQGNSAPDKSGLPSDRFSAERTGGSVSTLTIQRTQQEDSAVYLCASSLPGTSGRVGGYTFGSGTRLTVV.

This clonotype was seen many times. The J gene is TRBJ2-7, the V gene TRBV12-3 or TRBV12-4; the D gene could be TRBD1 or TRBD2 (5 bases each). The CDR3 extends over 15 amino acids. V lost 6 bases, J lost 2 bases, and 17 bases lay in between. CDR3 region: CASSLGGTLTYEQYF. The CDR3 DNA sequence: TGTGCCAGCAGCCTAGGTGGGACCTTAACCTACGAGCAGTACTTC.

This chain links TRBV7-9 with TRBJ2-1; D remains ambiguous. V gave up 5 bases and J gave up 9 bases, with 8 bases separating them. Germline values: CDR1 SEHNR, CDR2 FQNEAQ (reference sequence). The CDR3 totals 11 residues. CDR3 protein: CASSPGTEQFF. The CDR3 nucleotides read TGTGCCAGCAGCCCCGGCACTGAGCAGTTCTTC. The entire variable domain, with the rest obtained from reference TRBV7-9 and TRBJ2-1, is as follows: DTGVSQNPRHKITKRGQNVTFRCDPISEHNRLYWYRQTLGQGPEFLTYFQNEAQLEKSRLLSDRFSAERPKGSFSTLEIQRTEQGDSAMYLCASSPGTEQFFGPGTRLTVL.